This T cell receptor (beta chain) was captured by sequencing in a study of cytomegalovirus exposure and HLA in healthy donors. The PCR employed 60 Vbeta primers together with 13 Jbeta primers. The protocol was immunoSEQ multiplex PCR, while the TCRdb copy is restricted to in-frame clones and leaves out a portion. Of fewer than 95,000 clones in the sample, around three quarters were seen once. Comments on this clone: What it binds is unknown.

Whole-study results and caveats: Among TCR beta chains of equal frequency, HLA-associated ones were more clonally expanded in a later analysis. Later, TCR association rates were found to vary by HLA locus, highest for DRB1 and lowest for HLA-C. Presence/absence analyses supposed approximately even sequencing depth among donors. Researchers reported from a later analysis that most CMV-associated TCR beta chains appeared HLA-restricted.

V lost 4 bases, J lost 5 bases, and 8 bases stayed unmatched. CDR3 size: 16 residues. CDR1 is LGHNA, CDR2 YNFKEQ, per germline. Sequencing used PBMCs. This clonotype originated in a man aged 30 to 45 in good health and CMV-seronegative. The chain carries TRBV4-2 and TRBJ2-5, with 12 bases identical to TRBD2. CDR3 amino acids: CASSPTSGGHQETQYF. CDR3 sequence (DNA): TGTGCCAGCAGCCCGACTAGCGGGGGACATCAGGAGACCCAGTACTTC.